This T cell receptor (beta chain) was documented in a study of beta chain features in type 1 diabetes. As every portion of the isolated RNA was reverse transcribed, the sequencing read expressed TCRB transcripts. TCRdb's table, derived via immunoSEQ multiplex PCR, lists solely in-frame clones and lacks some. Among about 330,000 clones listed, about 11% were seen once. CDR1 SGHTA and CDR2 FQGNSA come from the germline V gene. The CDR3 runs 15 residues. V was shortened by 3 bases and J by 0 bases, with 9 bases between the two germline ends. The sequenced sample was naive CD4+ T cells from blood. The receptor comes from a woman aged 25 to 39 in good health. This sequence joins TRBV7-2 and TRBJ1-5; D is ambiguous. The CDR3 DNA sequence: TGTGCCAGCAGCTTGGTTCAGAATAGCAATCAGCCCCAGCATTTT. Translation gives CASSLVQNSNQPQHF.